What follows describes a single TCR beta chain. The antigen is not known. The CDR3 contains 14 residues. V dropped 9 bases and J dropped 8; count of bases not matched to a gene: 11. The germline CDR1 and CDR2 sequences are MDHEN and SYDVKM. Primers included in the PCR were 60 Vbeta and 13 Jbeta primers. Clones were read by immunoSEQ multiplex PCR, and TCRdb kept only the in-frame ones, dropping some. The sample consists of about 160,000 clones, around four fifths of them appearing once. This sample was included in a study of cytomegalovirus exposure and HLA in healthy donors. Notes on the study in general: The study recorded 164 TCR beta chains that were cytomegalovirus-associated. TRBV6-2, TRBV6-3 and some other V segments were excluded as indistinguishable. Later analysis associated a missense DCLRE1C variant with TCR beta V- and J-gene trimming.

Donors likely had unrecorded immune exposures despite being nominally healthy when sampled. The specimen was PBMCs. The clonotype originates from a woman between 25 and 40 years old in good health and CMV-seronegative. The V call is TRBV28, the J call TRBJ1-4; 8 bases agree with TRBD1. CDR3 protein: CASGIQGASEKLFF. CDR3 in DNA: TGTGCCAGTGGTATCCAGGGGGCTTCGGAAAAACTGTTTTTT.